The present TCR beta chain was sequenced within a study of radiotherapy plus CTLA-4 blockade in lung cancer. The J segment lost 7 bases and the V segment lost 6 bases, leaving 14 bases of the junction unmatched. The CDR3 totals 14 residues. Germline values: CDR1 SQVTM, CDR2 ANQGSEA. TCRdb keeps only in-frame clones here, not all; method: immunoSEQ multiplex PCR. The sample yields approximately 72,000 clones, 78% seen once. The sequence came from a human donor with non-small cell lung cancer who had a complete response to radiotherapy plus ipilimumab. This chain connects TRBV29-1 to TRBJ1-2; 7 positions match TRBD1. The material was peripheral blood, obtained from a patient treated with radiotherapy plus ipilimumab. CDR3 protein: CSVVKTGLLGGYTF. The DNA for the CDR3 is TGCAGCGTGGTTAAGACAGGGTTATTAGGTGGCTACACCTTC.